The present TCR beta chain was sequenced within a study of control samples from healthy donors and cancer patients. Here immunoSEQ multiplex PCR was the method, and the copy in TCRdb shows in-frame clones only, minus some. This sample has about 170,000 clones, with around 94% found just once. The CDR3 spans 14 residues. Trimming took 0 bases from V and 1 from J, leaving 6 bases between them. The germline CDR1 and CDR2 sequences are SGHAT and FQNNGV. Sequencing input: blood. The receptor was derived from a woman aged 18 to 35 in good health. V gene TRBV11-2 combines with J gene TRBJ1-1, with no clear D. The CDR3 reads CASSLDSENTEAFF. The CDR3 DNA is TGTGCCAGCAGCTTAGATTCTGAGAACACTGAAGCTTTCTTT.